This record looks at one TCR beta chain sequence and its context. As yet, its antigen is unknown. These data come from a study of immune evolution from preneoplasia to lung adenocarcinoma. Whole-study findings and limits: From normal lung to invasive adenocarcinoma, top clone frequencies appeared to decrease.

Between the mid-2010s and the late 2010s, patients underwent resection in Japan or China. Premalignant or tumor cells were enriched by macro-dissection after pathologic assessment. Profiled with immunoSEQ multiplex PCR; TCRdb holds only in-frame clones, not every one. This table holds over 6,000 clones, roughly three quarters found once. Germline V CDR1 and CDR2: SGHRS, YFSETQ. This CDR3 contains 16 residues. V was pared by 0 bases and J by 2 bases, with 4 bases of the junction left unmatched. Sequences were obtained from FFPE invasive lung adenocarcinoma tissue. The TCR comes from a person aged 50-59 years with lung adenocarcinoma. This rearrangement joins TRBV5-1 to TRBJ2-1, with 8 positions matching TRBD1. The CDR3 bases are TGCGCCAGCAGCTTGGGTGGACAGGGTGCCTACAATGAGCAGTTCTTC. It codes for CASSLGGQGAYNEQFF.